Listed here is a single T cell receptor beta chain. The target antigen is unknown. 5' RACE with UMI labels generated the TRB cDNA libraries. TCRdb re-called the 5' RACE reads; one entry per CDR3 protein, DNA not given. The clone table shows 55,000 to 75,000 distinct CDR3 sequences, with the ten largest holding around 0.75%. The length of the CDR3 is 14 residues. Looked up from germline, CDR1 is SEHNR and CDR2 is FQNEAQ (reference sequence). The entry originates in a study of CXCR3-negative and CXCR3-positive naive CD8 T cells. Whole-study findings and limits: CXCR3-positive naive cells had TRB CDR3s that were more hydrophobic than CXCR3-negative naive cells had.

The sequence was obtained from a human donor in good health. Some clones in this sample may be carry-over from other donors' samples. Material for sequencing was naive CXCR3+ CD8+ T cells from blood. The subset was: CD45RO-CCR7+CD27+CD95- naive CD8+ T cells expressing CXCR3 (TNR3+). The chain joins TRBV7-9 to TRBJ2-7; no DNA is available, so the TRBD1 call from TCRdb remains unchecked. CDR3 loop: CASSSTPDSSEQYF.